The rows below give T cell receptor beta chains drawn from one sample of a study of PD-1 blockade in classical Hodgkin lymphoma. Clones were sequenced by immunoSEQ multiplex PCR, and TCRdb holds only the in-frame ones, with some missing. The table has roughly 100,000 clones, 78% seen once. The sample here was peripheral blood mononuclear cells (PBMCs), taken before the fourth cycle of nivolumab. The receptors shown here come from a human donor with classical Hodgkin lymphoma. Each CDR3 is given with its conserved first and last residue. D genes are given only for firm matches. Clone size is shown for a subset of rows, as once, few, many or a class of expanded clone.

j_call	v_call	clone_size	d_call	cdr3_nt	cdr3_aa
TRBJ1-1	TRBV6-6	NA	NA	TGTGCCAGCCATACAGGGTTTGAAGCTTTCTTT	CASHTGFEAFF
TRBJ2-4	TRBV6-5	few	NA	TGTGCCAGCAGCCCGAAGATAGCCAAAAACATTCAGTACTTC	CASSPKIAKNIQYF
TRBJ1-4	TRBV7-9	NA	NA	TGTGCCAGCAGCCGACAGAGGGCTAATGAAAAACTGTTTTTT	CASSRQRANEKLFF
TRBJ1-1	TRBV7-6	NA	NA	TGTGCCAGCAATTCTCTTGGGGGGACGGACACTGAAGCTTTCTTT	CASNSLGGTDTEAFF
TRBJ2-7	TRBV7-8	once	TRBD2	TGTGCCAGCAGCTTAAGGACCGGGACTAGCCGACCTCTAAGAGGCTACGAGCAGTACTTC	CASSLRTGTSRPLRGYEQYF
TRBJ2-7	TRBV4-3	NA	TRBD1	TGCGCCAGCAGCCAAGAGACAGGGACCTACGAGCAGTACTTC	CASSQETGTYEQYF
TRBJ2-7	TRBV6-6	few	TRBD2	TGTGCCAGCAGTCTTCGGACTAGCGGGGGAGAGCAGTACTTC	CASSLRTSGGEQYF
TRBJ2-1	TRBV18	NA	TRBD2	TGTGCCAGCTCACCACCCGGGACTAGCTTTTCGGGTCAGTTCTTC	CASSPPGTSFSGQFF
TRBJ1-1	TRBV6-4	few	TRBD1	TGTGCCAGCAGTGAATCGACAGGGGGGACTGAAGCTTTCTTT	CASSESTGGTEAFF
TRBJ1-2	TRBV27	NA	TRBD1	TGTGCCAGCAGTTTGGCAGGGGGTGTCTATGGCTACACCTTC	CASSLAGGVYGYTF
TRBJ1-2	TRBV19	NA	TRBD1	TGTGCCAGTAACAGGGGGAGGCCAACTGGCTACACCTTC	CASNRGRPTGYTF
TRBJ1-1	TRBV6-5	NA	NA	TGTGCCAGCAGTTACTGGCGGAACACTGAAGCTTTCTTT	CASSYWRNTEAFF
TRBJ1-1	TRBV29-1	NA	TRBD1	TGCAGCGTAGACAGGGGACAGTTCACTGAAGCTTTCTTT	CSVDRGQFTEAFF
TRBJ1-4	TRBV6-6	NA	NA	TGTGCCAGCAGTTACCAATCCCGGGACGGAAAGGAAAAACTGTTTTTT	CASSYQSRDGKEKLFF
TRBJ2-7	TRBV27	NA	TRBD1	TGTGCCAGCAGTCCAGGTCGCGGACAGGGGAATATCTACGAGCAGTACTTC	CASSPGRGQGNIYEQYF
TRBJ1-4	TRBV10-3	NA	TRBD1	TGTGCCACCTCTGACGCTACAGGGGCGGGTGGGGAAAAACTGTTTTTT	CATSDATGAGGEKLFF
TRBJ1-3	TRBV7-6	NA	NA	TGTGCCAGCAGCTTAGGGGGCAGGGCCTCATCTGGAAACACCATATATTTT	CASSLGGRASSGNTIYF
TRBJ2-7	TRBV7-2	NA	NA	TGTGCCAGCAGCTCAACAGGGGGGGCCTACGAGCAGTACTTC	CASSSTGGAYEQYF
TRBJ1-2	TRBV12-1	few	NA	TGTGCCAGCAGCTGTCACAGGGTTGGCTACACCTTC	CASSCHRVGYTF
TRBJ2-1	TRBV4-2	NA	TRBD2	TGTGCCAGCAGCCAAGGACTAGCGGGAGGGTCCAATGAGCAGTTCTTC	CASSQGLAGGSNEQFF
TRBJ2-1	TRBV5-6	NA	NA	TGTGCCAGCAGCTTGATTGGGGACAATGAGCAGTTCTTC	CASSLIGDNEQFF
TRBJ2-1	TRBV10-3	NA	NA	TGTGCCATCAGAAGACAAGGGGATGAGCAGTTCTTC	CAIRRQGDEQFF
TRBJ1-2	TRBV19	NA	TRBD1	TGTGCCAGTAGTATAGAGATAACAGGGGCCCGCTATGGCTACACCTTC	CASSIEITGARYGYTF
TRBJ2-5	TRBV5-4	NA	NA	TGTGCCAGCAGCTTGGACGGGCACCAAGAGACCCAGTACTTC	CASSLDGHQETQYF
TRBJ2-7	TRBV5-1	once	NA	TGCGCCAGCAGCTTCTCAGGGGAATCCTACGAGCAGTACTTC	CASSFSGESYEQYF
TRBJ2-3	TRBV5-4	NA	NA	TGTGCCACTTCGCTTTTGGGAGAAGATACGCAGTATTTT	CATSLLGEDTQYF
TRBJ2-7	TRBV6-6	NA	NA	TGTGCCAGCAGTTACGCAGGGACCTACGAGCAGTACTTC	CASSYAGTYEQYF
TRBJ1-6	TRBV5-1	NA	TRBD1	TGCGCCAGCAGCTTCGGACAGGGAAATTCACCCCTCCACTTT	CASSFGQGNSPLHF
TRBJ2-7	TRBV11-2	NA	TRBD2	TGTGCCAGCGGGGGGGGACTAGCGGCCTCCTACGAGCAGTACTTC	CASGGGLAASYEQYF
TRBJ2-5	TRBV21-1	NA	NA	TGTGCCAGCAGCACCGGGACCCCCTTCCAAGAGACCCAGTACTTC	CASSTGTPFQETQYF
TRBJ2-7	TRBV5-1	NA	NA	TGCGCCAGCAGCTTGGGAGTAGGCTCCGAGCAGTACTTC	CASSLGVGSEQYF
TRBJ1-4	TRBV18	NA	NA	TGTGCCAGCTCACCAGGGGTTGAGTCTAATGAAAAACTGTTTTTT	CASSPGVESNEKLFF
TRBJ1-1	TRBV28	once	NA	TGTGCCAGCAGCCGCCCCCCGGGATGGGACACTGAAGCTTTCTTT	CASSRPPGWDTEAFF
TRBJ2-2	TRBV29-1	NA	NA	TGCAGCGTTGAACGAAGGGGCGGCACCGGGGAGCTGTTTTTT	CSVERRGGTGELFF
TRBJ2-7	TRBV18	many	TRBD2	TGTGCCAGCTCACCACTTAGCGGGACTGACGAGCAGTACTTC	CASSPLSGTDEQYF
TRBJ1-1	TRBV5-1	NA	NA	TGCGCCAGCAGCGCCGACGGGAACACTGAAGCTTTCTTT	CASSADGNTEAFF
TRBJ2-1	TRBV6-5	NA	NA	TGTGCCAGCAAGGAGCAGTTCATGGATGAGCAGTTCTTC	CASKEQFMDEQFF
TRBJ2-2	TRBV19	NA	NA	TGTGCCAGTAGTAGAGTGACGAACACCGGGGAGCTGTTTTTT	CASSRVTNTGELFF
TRBJ1-2	TRBV21-1	NA	NA	TGTGCCAGCAGCAAAGGGGTGGATTCATCTATTTATGGCTACACCTTC	CASSKGVDSSIYGYTF
TRBJ2-1	TRBV25-1	once	TRBD2	TGTGCCAGCAGTGAAGTGAGCGGGGCGGCCTACAATGAGCAGTTCTTC	CASSEVSGAAYNEQFF
TRBJ1-5	TRBV19	few	NA	TGTGCCAGTAGTAAAGGCGAAGCCCAAGGATTCAATCAGCCCCAGCATTTT	CASSKGEAQGFNQPQHF
TRBJ1-1	TRBV19	NA	TRBD1	TGTGCCAGTACCCCGGACAGGGGTGGCACTGAAGCTTTCTTT	CASTPDRGGTEAFF
TRBJ2-2	TRBV6-5	NA	TRBD1	TGTGCCAGCAGCAAGGGACAGGGGAACACCGGGGAGCTGTTTTTT	CASSKGQGNTGELFF
TRBJ1-1	TRBV30	NA	NA	TGTGCCTGGACCCGGGGGCTGAACACTGAAGCTTTCTTT	CAWTRGLNTEAFF
TRBJ1-2	TRBV18	few	NA	TGTGCCAGCTCACCAGGTTTTAACTATGGCTACACCTTC	CASSPGFNYGYTF
TRBJ2-4	TRBV5-8	NA	TRBD1	TGTGCCAGCCGTCGCCGGGACAGCAAAAACATTCAGTACTTC	CASRRRDSKNIQYF